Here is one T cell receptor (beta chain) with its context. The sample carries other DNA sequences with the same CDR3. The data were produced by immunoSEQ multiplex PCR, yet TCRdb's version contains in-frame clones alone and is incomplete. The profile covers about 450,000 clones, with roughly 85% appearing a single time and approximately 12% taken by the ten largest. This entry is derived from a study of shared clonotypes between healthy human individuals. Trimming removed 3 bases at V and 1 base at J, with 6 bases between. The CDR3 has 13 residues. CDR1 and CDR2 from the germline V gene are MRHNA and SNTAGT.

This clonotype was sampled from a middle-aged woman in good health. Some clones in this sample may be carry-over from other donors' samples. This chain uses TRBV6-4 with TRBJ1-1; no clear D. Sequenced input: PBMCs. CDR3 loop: CASSEGRNTEAFF. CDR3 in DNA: TGTGCCAGCAGTGAAGGGAGGAACACTGAAGCTTTCTTT.